This TCR beta chain stems from a study of CD8 T cells in ankylosing spondylitis. This clonotype was observed at least ten times. TCRdb re-called the 5' RACE reads with MiXCR, one entry per CDR3 protein. Among approximately 25,000 distinct CDR3 sequences listed, less than 20% were seen once. Trimming took 1 base from V and 0 from J, leaving 8 bases between them. There are 15 residues in the CDR3. Germline assignment: CDR1 SGHRS and CDR2 YFSETQ. The rearrangement uses TRBV5-1 and TRBJ2-1; no definite D call. The TCR comes from a male donor with ankylosing spondylitis or in good health (not recorded which). The sequenced material came from blood. This chain's CDR3 is CASSLSGNSYNEQFF. The CDR3 DNA sequence: TGCGCCAGCAGCTTGTCAGGTAACTCCTACAATGAGCAGTTCTTC.